This T cell receptor (beta chain) was identified during a study of T cell repertoires in cytomegalovirus infection. Broader study findings: Summed public TCR beta family frequency identified CMV carriers bearing the relevant HLA.

A note on this clonotype: Its specificity is unknown.

A single record per CDR3 protein comes from TCRdb applying MiXCR to the reads. The sample includes some 800,000 distinct CDR3 sequences, approximately 32% seen only once; the top ten take around 13%. Trimming removed 7 bases from V and 4 bases from J, with 19 bases in between. CDR1 is MDHEN, CDR2 SYDVKM, per germline. The CDR3 has 15 amino acids. The clonotype originates from a human donor in good health (CMV status not recorded). Some clones in this sample may be carry-over from other donors' samples. The genes are TRBV28 and TRBJ1-1, with D uncertain. Material: cultured CD8+ T cells from PBMCs, obtained from culture after CMV antigen stimulation. CDR3 bases: TGTGCCAGCACCCTTTATGCGGGTCTTGGCACTGAAGCTTTCTTT. It translates to CASTLYAGLGTEAFF. Complete variable domain (other parts from reference TRBV28 and TRBJ1-1): DVKVTQSSRYLVKRTGEKVFLECVQDMDHENMFWYRQDPGLGLRLIYFSYDVKMKEKGDIPEGYSVSREKKERFSLILESASTNQTSMYLCASTLYAGLGTEAFFGQGTRLTVV.